This T cell receptor beta chain comes out of a study of cytomegalovirus exposure and HLA in healthy donors. This clone was observed once. Primers: 60 Vbeta forward and 13 Jbeta reverse. Assay: immunoSEQ multiplex PCR; the TCRdb copy retains only in-frame clones and omits some. The sample lists 85,000 to 100,000 clones, about 76% seen once, with less than 9% in the top ten. CDR3 length: 17 amino acids. V gave up 4 bases and J gave up 5 bases; unmatched junction bases: 10. The V gene's germline CDR1 is SGHNT and CDR2 YYREEE (reference sequence). Source material: PBMCs. This receptor was identified in a man between 40 and 49 years old in good health and CMV-seropositive. The V and J genes are TRBV5-4 and TRBJ2-3; 13 bases line up with TRBD2. The CDR3 loop is CASSPKLAGGRVDTQYF. The CDR3 DNA is TGTGCCAGCAGCCCGAAACTAGCGGGGGGGCGAGTAGATACGCAGTATTTT.